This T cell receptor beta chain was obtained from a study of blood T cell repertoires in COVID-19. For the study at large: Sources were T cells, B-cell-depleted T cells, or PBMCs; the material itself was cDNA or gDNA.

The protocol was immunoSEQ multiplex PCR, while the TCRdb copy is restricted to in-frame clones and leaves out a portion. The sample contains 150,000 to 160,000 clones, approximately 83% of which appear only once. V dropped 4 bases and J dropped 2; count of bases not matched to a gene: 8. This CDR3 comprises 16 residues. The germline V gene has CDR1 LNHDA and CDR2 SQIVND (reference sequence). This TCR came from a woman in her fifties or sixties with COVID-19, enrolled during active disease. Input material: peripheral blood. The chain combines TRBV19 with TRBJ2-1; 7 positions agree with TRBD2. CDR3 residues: CASSTPERGTYNEQFF. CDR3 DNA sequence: TGTGCCAGTAGTACCCCCGAGCGGGGTACCTACAATGAGCAGTTCTTC.